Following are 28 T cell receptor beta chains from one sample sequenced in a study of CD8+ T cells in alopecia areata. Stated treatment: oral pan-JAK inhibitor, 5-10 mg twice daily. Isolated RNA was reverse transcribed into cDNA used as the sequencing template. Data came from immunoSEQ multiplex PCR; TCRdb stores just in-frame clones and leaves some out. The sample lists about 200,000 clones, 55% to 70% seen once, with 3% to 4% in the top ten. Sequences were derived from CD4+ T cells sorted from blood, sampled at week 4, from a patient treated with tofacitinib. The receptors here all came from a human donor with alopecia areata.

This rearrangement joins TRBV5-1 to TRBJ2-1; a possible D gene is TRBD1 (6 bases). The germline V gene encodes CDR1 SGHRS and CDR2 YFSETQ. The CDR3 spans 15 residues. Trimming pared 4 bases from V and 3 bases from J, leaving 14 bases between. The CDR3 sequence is CASSDPKTGYNEQFF. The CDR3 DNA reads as TGCGCCAGCAGCGACCCTAAGACAGGCTACAATGAGCAGTTCTTC.

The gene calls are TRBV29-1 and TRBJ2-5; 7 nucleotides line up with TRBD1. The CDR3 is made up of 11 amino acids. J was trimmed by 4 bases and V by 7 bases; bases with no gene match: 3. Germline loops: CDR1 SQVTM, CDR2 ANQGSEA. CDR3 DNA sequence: TGCAGCGGGAACAGGGGAGAGACCCAGTACTTC. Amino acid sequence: CSGNRGETQYF.

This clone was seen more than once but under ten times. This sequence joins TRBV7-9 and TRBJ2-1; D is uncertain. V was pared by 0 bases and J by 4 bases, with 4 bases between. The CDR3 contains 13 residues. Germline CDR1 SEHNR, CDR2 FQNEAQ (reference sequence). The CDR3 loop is CASSLAEYNEQFF. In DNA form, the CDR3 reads TGTGCCAGCAGCTTAGCTGAATACAATGAGCAGTTCTTC.

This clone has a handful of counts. CDR3 protein: CASRDRGLLGTEAFF. CDR3 coding DNA: TGTGCCAGTAGGGACAGGGGACTCCTTGGCACTGAAGCTTTCTTT. The chain has TRBV7-9 and TRBJ1-1; 10 positions match TRBD1. Losses at the gene ends were 9 bases for V and 4 bases for J; bases not matched to a gene: 11. CDR3 length equals 15 residues. Germline values: CDR1 SEHNR, CDR2 FQNEAQ (reference sequence).

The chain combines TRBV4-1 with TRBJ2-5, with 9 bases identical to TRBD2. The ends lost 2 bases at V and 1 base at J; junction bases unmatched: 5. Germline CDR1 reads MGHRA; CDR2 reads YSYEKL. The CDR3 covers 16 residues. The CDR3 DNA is TGCGCCAGCAGCCAAACGATAGCGGGGGTCCAAGAGACCCAGTACTTC. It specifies CASSQTIAGVQETQYF.

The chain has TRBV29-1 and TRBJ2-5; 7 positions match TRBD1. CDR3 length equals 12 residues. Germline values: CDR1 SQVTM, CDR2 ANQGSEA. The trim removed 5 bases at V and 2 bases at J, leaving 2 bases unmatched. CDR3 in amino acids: CSVRDSQETQYF. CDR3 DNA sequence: TGCAGCGTTCGGGACAGTCAAGAGACCCAGTACTTC.

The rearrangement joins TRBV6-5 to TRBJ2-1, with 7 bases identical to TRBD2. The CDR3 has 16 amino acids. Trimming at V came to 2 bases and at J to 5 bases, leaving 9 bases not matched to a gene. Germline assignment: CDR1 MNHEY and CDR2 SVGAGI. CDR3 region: CASSYSRLAHNNEQFF. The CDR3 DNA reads TGTGCCAGCAGTTACAGCAGACTAGCCCACAACAATGAGCAGTTCTTC.

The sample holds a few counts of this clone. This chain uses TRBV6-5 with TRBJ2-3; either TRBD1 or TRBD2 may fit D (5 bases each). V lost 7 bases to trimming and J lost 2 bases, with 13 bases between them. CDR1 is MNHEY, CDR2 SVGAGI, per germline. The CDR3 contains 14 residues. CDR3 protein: CASNRDGPTDTQYF. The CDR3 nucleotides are TGTGCCAGCAATCGGGACGGTCCCACAGATACGCAGTATTTT.

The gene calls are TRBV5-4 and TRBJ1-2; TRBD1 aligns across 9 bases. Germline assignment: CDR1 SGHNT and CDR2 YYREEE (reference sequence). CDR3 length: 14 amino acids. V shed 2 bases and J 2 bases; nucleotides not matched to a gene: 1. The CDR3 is CASSLQGANYGYTF. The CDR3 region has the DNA TGTGCCAGCAGCTTACAGGGGGCGAACTATGGCTACACCTTC.

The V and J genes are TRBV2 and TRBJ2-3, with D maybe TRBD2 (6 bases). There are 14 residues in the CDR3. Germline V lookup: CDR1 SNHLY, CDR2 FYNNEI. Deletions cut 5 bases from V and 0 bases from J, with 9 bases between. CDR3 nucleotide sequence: TGTGCCAGCAGTCCCGGGACTAGCACAGATACGCAGTATTTT. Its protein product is CASSPGTSTDTQYF.

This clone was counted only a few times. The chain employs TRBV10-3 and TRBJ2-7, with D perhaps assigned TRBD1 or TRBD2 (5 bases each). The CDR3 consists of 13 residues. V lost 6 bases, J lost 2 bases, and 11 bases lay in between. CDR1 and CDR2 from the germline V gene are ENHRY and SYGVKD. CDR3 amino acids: CAIRERDPYEQYF. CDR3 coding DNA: TGTGCCATCAGGGAACGGGACCCCTACGAGCAGTACTTC.

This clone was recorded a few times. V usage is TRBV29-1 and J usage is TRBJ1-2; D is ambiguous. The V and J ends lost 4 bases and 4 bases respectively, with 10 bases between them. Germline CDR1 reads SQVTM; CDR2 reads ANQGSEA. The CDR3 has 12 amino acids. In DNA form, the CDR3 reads TGCAGCGTTGGTGTCCCTAGCTATGGCTACACCTTC. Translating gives CSVGVPSYGYTF.

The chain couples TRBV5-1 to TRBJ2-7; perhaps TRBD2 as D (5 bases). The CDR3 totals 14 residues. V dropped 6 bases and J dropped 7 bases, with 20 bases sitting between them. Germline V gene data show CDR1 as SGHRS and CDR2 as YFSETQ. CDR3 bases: TGCGCCAGCAATCTAATCGGGGTAGTTGGAGAGCAGTACTTC. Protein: CASNLIGVVGEQYF.

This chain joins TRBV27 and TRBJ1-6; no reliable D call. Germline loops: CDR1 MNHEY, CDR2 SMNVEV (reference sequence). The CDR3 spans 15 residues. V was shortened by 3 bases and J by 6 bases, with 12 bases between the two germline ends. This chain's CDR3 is CASSLRQAFNSPLHF. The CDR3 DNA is TGTGCCAGCAGTTTGCGGCAGGCTTTTAATTCACCCCTCCACTTT.

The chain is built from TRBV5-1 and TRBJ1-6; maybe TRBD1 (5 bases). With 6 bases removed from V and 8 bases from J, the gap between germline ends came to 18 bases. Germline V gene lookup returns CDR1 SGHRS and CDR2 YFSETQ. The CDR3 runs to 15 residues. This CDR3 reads CASTATGPRDSPLHF. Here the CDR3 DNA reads TGCGCCAGCACCGCAACCGGGCCCAGGGATTCACCCCTCCACTTT.

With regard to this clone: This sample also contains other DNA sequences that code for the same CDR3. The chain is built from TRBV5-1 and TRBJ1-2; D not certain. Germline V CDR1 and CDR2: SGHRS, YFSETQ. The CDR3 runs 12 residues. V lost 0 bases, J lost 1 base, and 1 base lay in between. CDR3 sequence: CASSLDNYGYTF. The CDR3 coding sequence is TGCGCCAGCAGCTTGGATAACTATGGCTACACCTTC.

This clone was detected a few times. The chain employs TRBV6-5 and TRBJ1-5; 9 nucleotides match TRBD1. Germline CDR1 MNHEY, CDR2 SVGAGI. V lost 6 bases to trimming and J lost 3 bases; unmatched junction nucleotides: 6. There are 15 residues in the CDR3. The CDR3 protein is CASSPGQGHNQPQHF. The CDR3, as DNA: TGTGCCAGCAGCCCCGGACAGGGGCACAATCAGCCCCAGCATTTT.

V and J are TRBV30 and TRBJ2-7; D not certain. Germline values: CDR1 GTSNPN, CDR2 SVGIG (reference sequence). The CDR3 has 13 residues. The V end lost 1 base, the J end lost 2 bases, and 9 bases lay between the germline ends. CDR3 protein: CAWSGGVPYEQYF. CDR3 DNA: TGTGCCTGGAGTGGTGGGGTACCCTACGAGCAGTACTTC.

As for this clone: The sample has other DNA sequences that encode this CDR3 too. As DNA, the CDR3 is TGTGCCTGGAGTAAACAGGGCAACACTGAAGCTTTCTTT. Translated: CAWSKQGNTEAFF. V usage is TRBV30 and J usage is TRBJ1-1; perhaps TRBD1 as D (6 bases). The CDR3 totals 13 residues. Germline lookup yields CDR1 GTSNPN and CDR2 SVGIG (reference sequence). Deletions cut 2 bases from V and 2 bases from J, with 9 bases between.

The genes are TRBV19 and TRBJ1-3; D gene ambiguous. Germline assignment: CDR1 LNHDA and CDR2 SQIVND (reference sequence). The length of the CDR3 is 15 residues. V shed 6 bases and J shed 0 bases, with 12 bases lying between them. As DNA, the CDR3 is TGTGCCAGTAGCATCGGACTGGCCTCTGGAAACACCATATATTTT. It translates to CASSIGLASGNTIYF.

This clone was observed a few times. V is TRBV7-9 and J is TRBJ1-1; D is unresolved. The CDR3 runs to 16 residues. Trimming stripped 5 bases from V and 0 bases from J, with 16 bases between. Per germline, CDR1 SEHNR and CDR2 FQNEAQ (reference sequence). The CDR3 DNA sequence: TGTGCCAGCAGCCCCCTCCCCATGACACTGAACACTGAAGCTTTCTTT. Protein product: CASSPLPMTLNTEAFF. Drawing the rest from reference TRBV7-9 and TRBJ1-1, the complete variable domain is DTGVSQNPRHKITKRGQNVTFRCDPISEHNRLYWYRQTLGQGPEFLTYFQNEAQLEKSRLLSDRFSAERPKGSFSTLEIQRTEQGDSAMYLCASSPLPMTLNTEAFFGQGTRLTVV.

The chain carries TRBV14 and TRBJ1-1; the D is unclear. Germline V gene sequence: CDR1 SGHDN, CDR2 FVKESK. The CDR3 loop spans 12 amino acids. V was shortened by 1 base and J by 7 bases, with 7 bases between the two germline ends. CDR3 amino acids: CASSQVGVEAFF. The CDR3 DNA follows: TGTGCCAGCAGCCAAGTGGGCGTTGAAGCTTTCTTT.

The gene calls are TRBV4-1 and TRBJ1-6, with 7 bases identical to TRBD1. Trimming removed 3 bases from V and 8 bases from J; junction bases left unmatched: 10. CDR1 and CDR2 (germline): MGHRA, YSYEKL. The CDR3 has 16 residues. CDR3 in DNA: TGCGCCAGCAGCCACCTACGACAGGGCTCAGATTCACCCCTCCACTTT. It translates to CASSHLRQGSDSPLHF.

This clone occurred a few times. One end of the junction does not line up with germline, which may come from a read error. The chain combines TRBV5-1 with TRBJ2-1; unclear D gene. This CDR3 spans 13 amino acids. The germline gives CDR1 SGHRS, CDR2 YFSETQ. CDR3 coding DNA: TGTGCCAGCAGCTTGGTTGGGGACAATGAGCAGTTCTTC. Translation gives CASSLVGDNEQFF.

The DNA of the CDR3 is TGTGCCAGCAGTGAAAGGATGAACACTGAAGCTTTCTTT. This sequence encodes CASSERMNTEAFF. This chain joins TRBV2 and TRBJ1-1; D gene unclear. This CDR3 is built from 13 residues. The V and J ends lost 2 bases and 0 bases respectively, with 4 bases between them. Per the germline V gene, CDR1 is SNHLY and CDR2 is FYNNEI.

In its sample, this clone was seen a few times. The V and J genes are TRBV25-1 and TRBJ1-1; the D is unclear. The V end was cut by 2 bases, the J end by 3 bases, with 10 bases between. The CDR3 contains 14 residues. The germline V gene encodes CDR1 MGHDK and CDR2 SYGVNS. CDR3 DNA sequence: TGTGCCAGCAGTGAAATGCGGGCTGACACTGAAGCTTTCTTT. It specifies CASSEMRADTEAFF.

The DNA of the CDR3 is TGCGCCAGCAAAAAAGGGACAGGGGAAACCTACGAGCAGTACTTC. Translated: CASKKGTGETYEQYF. V and J are TRBV5-1 and TRBJ2-7, with TRBD1 matching over 10 bases. CDR1 SGHRS and CDR2 YFSETQ come from the germline V gene. After removal of 6 bases from V and 2 bases from J, the junction contained 8 bases not matched to a gene. There are 15 residues in the CDR3. The full variable domain, its missing parts supplied by reference TRBV5-1 and TRBJ2-7, is KAGVTQTPRYLIKTRGQQVTLSCSPISGHRSVSWYQQTPGQGLQFLFEYFSETQRNKGNFPGRFSGRQFSNSRSEMNVSTLELGDSALYLCASKKGTGETYEQYFGPGTRLTVT.

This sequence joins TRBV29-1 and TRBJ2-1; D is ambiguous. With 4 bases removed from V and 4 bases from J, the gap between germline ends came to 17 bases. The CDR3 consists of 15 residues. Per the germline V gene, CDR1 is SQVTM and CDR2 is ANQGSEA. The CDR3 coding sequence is TGCAGCGTTGCTAACCAACCCAAAGGGTACAATGAGCAGTTCTTC. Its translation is CSVANQPKGYNEQFF.